These 31 T cell receptor beta chains share one sample of origin, sequenced in a study of human thymus T cells. Thymic resections from corrective heart surgery supplied the tissue. Only in-frame clones appear in the TCRdb table, and some are missing; sequencing was by immunoSEQ multiplex PCR. The sample includes around 130,000 clones, approximately 96% of them seen just once. Sequencing was done on a sample of thymus tissue. The source of these receptors is a boy younger than two with a congenital heart defect but otherwise immunologically healthy.

The J gene is TRBJ2-5, the V gene TRBV5-1, with D maybe TRBD2 (7 bases). Germline V gene lookup returns CDR1 SGHRS and CDR2 YFSETQ. This CDR3 has 16 residues. V shed 1 base and J shed 1 base, with 14 bases lying between them. The CDR3 reads CASSLHGGGVQETQYF. The CDR3 region has the DNA TGCGCCAGCAGCTTGCATGGGGGGGGCGTCCAAGAGACCCAGTACTTC.

The V gene is TRBV4-3, the J gene TRBJ1-1; 7 bases line up with TRBD1. Germline assignment: CDR1 LGHNA and CDR2 YSLEER. The CDR3 has 16 residues. With 0 bases clipped from V and 2 bases from J, the junction kept 6 bases outside the gene matches. The DNA for the CDR3 is TGCGCCAGCAGCCAAGATCGGGACAGCCGTAACACTGAAGCTTTCTTT. Its protein product is CASSQDRDSRNTEAFF.

This sequence joins TRBV13 and TRBJ2-2; no clear D gene. Germline V gene lookup returns CDR1 PRHDT and CDR2 FYEKMQ (reference sequence). This CDR3 has 18 residues. The ends were cut back, 5 bases at V and 0 bases at J, with 19 bases in the middle. The CDR3 spells CASSPRVEHSANTGELFF. CDR3 bases: TGTGCCAGCAGCCCCCGGGTTGAGCACTCCGCGAACACCGGGGAGCTGTTTTTT.

As concerns this clone: Germline is not matched at one junction end, which may reflect a read error. The V gene is TRBV5-4, the J gene TRBJ1-4, with D tentatively TRBD1 (5 bases). This CDR3 is built from 12 residues. Germline V CDR1 and CDR2: SGHNT, YYREEE (reference sequence). The CDR3 sequence: CASSLERKGRPF. CDR3 coding DNA: TGTGCCAGCAGCTTGGAAAGGAAGGGGCGACCTTTT.

This clone occurred once. The CDR3 region is CASSPQGSFQFF. The DNA of the CDR3 is TGCGCCAGCAGCCCACAGGGAAGTTTCCAGTTCTTC. This chain links TRBV4-1 with TRBJ2-1; D is possibly TRBD1 (6 bases). The CDR3 sequence is 12 residues long. Germline V lookup: CDR1 MGHRA, CDR2 YSYEKL. V gave up 4 bases and J gave up 13 bases, with 14 bases separating them.

The rearrangement links TRBV6-1 to TRBJ1-1; perhaps TRBD1 as D (5 bases). CDR3 length: 11 residues. Germline lookup yields CDR1 MNHNS and CDR2 SASEGT. Between the trimmed V and J ends, which lost 7 bases and 5 bases, there was a span of 8 bases. This CDR3 is CASTQGTEAFF. The CDR3 region has the DNA TGTGCCAGCACCCAGGGAACTGAAGCTTTCTTT.

This clone has a single count. This chain connects TRBV7-2 to TRBJ1-2; 9 bases are a match to TRBD1. The V and J ends lost 5 bases and 4 bases, in that order; junction bases with no gene match: 14. The CDR3 spans 17 residues. Germline lookup yields CDR1 SGHTA and CDR2 FQGNSA. CDR3 in amino acids: CASSLSDRGGFGYGYTF. The CDR3 DNA follows: TGTGCCAGCAGCCTATCGGACAGGGGCGGTTTTGGCTATGGCTACACCTTC.

Only one count was recorded for this clone. The V call is TRBV19, the J call TRBJ1-2; TRBD1 matches at 9 bases. Germline CDR1 and CDR2: LNHDA and SQIVND (reference sequence). The CDR3 runs 16 residues. Trimming removed 7 bases from V and 3 bases from J; junction bases left unmatched: 12. The CDR3 sequence is CASTPAQGQGDYGYTF. In DNA, the CDR3 is TGTGCCAGTACCCCCGCCCAGGGACAGGGTGACTATGGCTACACCTTC. Combining the CDR3 with reference TRBV19 and TRBJ1-2 gives the whole variable domain DGGITQSPKYLFRKEGQNVTLSCEQNLNHDAMYWYRQDPGQGLRLIYYSQIVNDFQKGDIAEGYSVSREKKESFPLTVTSAQKNPTAFYLCASTPAQGQGDYGYTFGSGTRLTVV.

The chain is built from TRBV4-3 and TRBJ2-6; 11 bases line up with TRBD1. The V gene's germline CDR1 is LGHNA and CDR2 YSLEER. CDR3 length: 17 amino acids. The J segment lost 3 bases and the V segment lost 4 bases, leaving 5 bases of the junction unmatched. The CDR3 DNA sequence: TGCGCCAGCAGCCCCGGGACAGGGGGTCGTGGGGCCAACGTCCTGACTTTC. Translating gives CASSPGTGGRGANVLTF.

This clone was seen just once. The chain is built from TRBV5-1 and TRBJ2-5; 8 bases line up with TRBD2. Trimming took 1 base from V and 4 from J; bases not matched to a gene: 6. Germline lookup yields CDR1 SGHRS and CDR2 YFSETQ. CDR3 size: 15 residues. This CDR3 is CASSLPAGVIETQYF. Here the CDR3 DNA reads TGCGCCAGCAGCTTGCCAGCGGGGGTGATAGAGACCCAGTACTTC.

Notes on this clone: Distinct nucleotide sequences in the sample also encode this CDR3. This chain joins TRBV6-1 and TRBJ2-7; 8 bases align to TRBD1. Germline V gives CDR1 MNHNS, CDR2 SASEGT. The CDR3 spans 14 residues. The V and J ends lost 2 bases and 1 base, in that order; junction bases with no gene match: 1. CDR3 region: CASSEYRGSYEQYF. The CDR3, as DNA: TGTGCCAGCAGTGAATACAGGGGGTCCTACGAGCAGTACTTC.

V and J are TRBV28 and TRBJ2-3; D is uncertain. V was trimmed by 6 bases and J by 4 bases, leaving 17 bases between them. CDR1 is MDHEN and CDR2 is SYDVKM in the germline V gene. The CDR3 length is 15 residues. The CDR3 reads CASSFAQRGPDTQYF. CDR3 in DNA: TGTGCCAGCAGCTTCGCCCAACGTGGGCCAGATACGCAGTATTTT.

The V gene is TRBV28, the J gene TRBJ2-7, with a possible D match to TRBD1 (6 bases). Per the germline V gene, CDR1 is MDHEN and CDR2 is SYDVKM. The length of the CDR3 is 16 residues. The V end lost 4 bases, the J end lost 6 bases, and 22 bases lay between the germline ends. For the CDR3, the DNA is TGTGCCAGCAGTTCCCTAGGTCGGCAGGGGAATACCGAGCAGTACTTC. As protein: CASSSLGRQGNTEQYF. The full variable domain, completed using reference TRBV28 and TRBJ2-7, is DVKVTQSSRYLVKRTGEKVFLECVQDMDHENMFWYRQDPGLGLRLIYFSYDVKMKEKGDIPEGYSVSREKKERFSLILESASTNQTSMYLCASSSLGRQGNTEQYFGPGTRLTVT.

This chain connects TRBV11-1 to TRBJ1-1, with D tentatively TRBD1 (5 bases). Trimming shortened V by 8 bases and J by 3 bases, and 13 bases separated the two germline ends. Germline loops: CDR1 SGHAT, CDR2 FQDESV (reference sequence). The CDR3 totals 13 residues. Here the CDR3 DNA reads TGTGCCAGCTCATTGGGGGGGGACACTGAAGCTTTCTTT. It translates to CASSLGGDTEAFF.

The genes are TRBV9 and TRBJ1-6; TRBD1 aligns across 9 bases. CDR3 length: 13 amino acids. CDR1 and CDR2 (germline): SGDLS, YYNGEE. After removal of 4 bases from V and 10 bases from J, the junction contained 3 bases not matched to a gene. The CDR3 loop is CASSPDRGSPLHF. The CDR3 DNA reads as TGTGCCAGCAGCCCGGACAGGGGCTCACCCCTCCACTTT.

The genes are TRBV28 and TRBJ2-3, with D perhaps TRBD2 (6 bases). The CDR3 is 17 residues long. Trimming shortened V by 4 bases and J by 0 bases, and 17 bases separated the two germline ends. Germline lookup yields CDR1 MDHEN and CDR2 SYDVKM. CDR3 loop: CASSSNREPRSTDTQYF. CDR3 in DNA: TGTGCCAGCAGTTCTAACCGGGAGCCTCGTAGCACAGATACGCAGTATTTT.

Concerning this clone: The junction differs from germline at one of its ends, possibly a read error. The chain uses TRBV7-2 and TRBJ2-1, with 7 bases aligning to TRBD1. CDR1 SGHTA and CDR2 FQGNSA come from the germline V gene. The CDR3 has 15 amino acids. The CDR3 sequence is CASSLGDRVGNEQFF. The CDR3 coding sequence is TGTGCCAGCAGTTTAGGTGACAGGGTGGGGAATGAGCAGTTCTTC.

The V gene is TRBV4-3, the J gene TRBJ2-7; 11 bases agree with TRBD1. The CDR3 has 16 residues. Germline-derived CDR1 and CDR2 are LGHNA and YSLEER. Trimming cost V 5 bases and J 2 bases; bases outside gene matches: 8. CDR3: CASSDRPGQGAYEQYF. CDR3 nucleotide sequence: TGCGCCAGCAGCGACCGTCCGGGACAGGGGGCCTACGAGCAGTACTTC.

This rearrangement joins TRBV14 to TRBJ2-7; 11 bases line up with TRBD2. Germline V gene lookup returns CDR1 SGHDN and CDR2 FVKESK. The CDR3 spans 17 residues. V trimming: 5 bases; J trimming: 3 bases; junction bases outside the gene matches: 12. The CDR3 reads CASSAQKTSGALYEQYF. The DNA of the CDR3 is TGTGCCAGCAGCGCACAAAAGACTAGCGGGGCCCTCTACGAGCAGTACTTC. The whole variable domain, filled in from reference TRBV14 and TRBJ2-7, reads EAGVTQFPSHSVIEKGQTVTLRCDPISGHDNLYWYRRVMGKEIKFLLHFVKESKQDESGMPNNRFLAERTGGTYSTLKVQPAELEDSGVYFCASSAQKTSGALYEQYFGPGTRLTVT.

As to this clone: A junction end diverges from the germline sequence, so it may reflect a read error. The chain has TRBV4-2 and TRBJ1-2; D might be TRBD1 (6 bases). CDR3 length: 14 amino acids. The germline gives CDR1 LGHNA, CDR2 YNFKEQ. CDR3: CASSQDLGAPRYSF. In DNA form, the CDR3 reads TGTGCCAGCAGCCAAGATTTGGGGGCCCCCCGATATTCCTTC.

V gene TRBV6-1 combines with J gene TRBJ2-1; D call uncertain. Germline V gene lookup returns CDR1 MNHNS and CDR2 SASEGT. There are 17 residues in the CDR3. Trimming removed 2 bases from V and 2 bases from J, with 16 bases in between. In nucleotides, the CDR3 is TGTGCCAGCAGTGAATTAAAAAAGGTTTTCACCTACAATGAGCAGTTCTTC. This gives the protein CASSELKKVFTYNEQFF.

In DNA, the CDR3 is TGTGCCAGCAGCCAGGTTGAGGCGGGTGCGAACACTGAAGCTTTCTTT. Amino acid sequence: CASSQVEAGANTEAFF. The chain joins TRBV14 to TRBJ1-1; no clear D. V lost 3 bases and J lost 1, with 15 bases in between. Germline loops: CDR1 SGHDN, CDR2 FVKESK. This CDR3 comprises 16 residues.

CDR3 nucleotide sequence: TGTGCCAGCAGCTTAGGGACAGGGGTGTACCAAGAGACCCAGTACTTC. Its protein product is CASSLGTGVYQETQYF. The genes are TRBV5-8 and TRBJ2-5, with 10 bases lining up with TRBD1. The germline gives CDR1 SGHTS, CDR2 YDEGEE. The CDR3 length is 16 residues. J gave up 0 bases and V 2 bases, and 4 bases lay outside the gene matches.

CDR3 loop: CASSQVFRGSGANVLTF. In DNA form, the CDR3 reads TGCGCCAGCAGCCAAGTCTTCAGGGGGAGCGGGGCCAACGTCCTGACTTTC. The rearrangement links TRBV4-3 to TRBJ2-6; 7 positions agree with TRBD1. The V gene's germline CDR1 is LGHNA and CDR2 YSLEER. The J segment lost 4 bases and the V segment lost 1 base, leaving 7 bases of the junction unmatched. This CDR3 comprises 17 residues.

The genes are TRBV28 and TRBJ2-7; tentatively, D is TRBD2 (6 bases). This CDR3 is 13 amino acids long. In germline, CDR1 is MDHEN, CDR2 SYDVKM. The V end was cut by 6 bases, the J end by 0 bases, with 9 bases between. The CDR3 sequence: CASRAGSSYEQYF. DNA for the CDR3: TGTGCCAGCAGGGCGGGAAGCTCCTACGAGCAGTACTTC.

The chain links TRBV4-1 to TRBJ1-1; D uncertain. This CDR3 is 14 amino acids long. Germline CDR1 MGHRA, CDR2 YSYEKL. Trimming left V 0 bases short and J 8 bases short, with 13 bases between. In nucleotides, the CDR3 is TGCGCCAGCAGCCAAGATAGGGTGGCGACGGAAGCTTTCTTT. This encodes CASSQDRVATEAFF.

This rearrangement joins TRBV7-2 to TRBJ1-2, with TRBD1 as a possible D gene (6 bases). V was shortened by 5 bases and J by 5 bases, with 15 bases between the two germline ends. The CDR3 consists of 14 residues. The germline V gene encodes CDR1 SGHTA and CDR2 FQGNSA. The CDR3 spells CASSPNREWYGYTF. The CDR3 bases are TGTGCCAGCAGCCCTAACAGGGAATGGTATGGCTACACCTTC.

The V and J genes are TRBV25-1 and TRBJ2-2, with D possibly being TRBD2 (5 bases). Between the trimmed V and J ends, which lost 8 bases and 5 bases, there was a span of 18 bases. Per the germline V gene, CDR1 is MGHDK and CDR2 is SYGVNS. This CDR3 has 15 amino acids. This CDR3 reads CASSTAPGKTGELFF. CDR3 DNA: TGTGCCAGCTCCACGGCTCCGGGGAAAACCGGGGAGCTGTTTTTT.

This sequence joins TRBV4-3 and TRBJ1-6; D unclear. The CDR3 runs to 15 residues. V was clipped by 0 bases and J by 9 bases, with 12 bases between them. Looked up from germline, CDR1 is LGHNA and CDR2 is YSLEER. The CDR3 bases are TGCGCCAGCAGCCAAGATAAGATAGGAGGTTCACCCCTCCACTTT. Translated: CASSQDKIGGSPLHF.

The chain employs TRBV5-1 and TRBJ2-2; D ambiguous. The CDR3 covers 17 residues. Trimming took 2 bases from V and 4 from J, leaving 18 bases between them. Germline CDR1 SGHRS, CDR2 YFSETQ. The CDR3 loop is CASSFLGTGLLTGELFF. As DNA, the CDR3 is TGCGCCAGCAGCTTTCTTGGAACCGGGCTACTCACCGGGGAGCTGTTTTTT.

In its sample, this clone was seen once. The chain combines TRBV7-6 with TRBJ1-3, with 7 nucleotides matching TRBD1. The CDR3 is made up of 15 amino acids. Germline CDR1 reads SGHVS; CDR2 reads FNYEAQ. The junction had 5 bases not matched to a gene; V was cut back by 1 base and J by 5 bases. In DNA form, the CDR3 reads TGTGCCAGCAGCTTAGAGGCAGGGGGGAGAAACACCATATATTTT. Encoded protein: CASSLEAGGRNTIYF. Combining the CDR3 with reference TRBV7-6 and TRBJ1-3 gives the whole variable domain GAGVSQSPRYKVTKRGQDVALRCDPISGHVSLYWYRQALGQGPEFLTYFNYEAQQDKSGLPNDRFSAERPEGSISTLTIQRTEQRDSAMYRCASSLEAGGRNTIYFGEGSWLTVV.